This record looks at one TCR beta chain sequence and its context. As yet, its antigen is unknown. The data were obtained in a study of T cell responses to AZD1222 COVID-19 vaccine. Study-level information: Investigators merged groups given second doses at roughly 4 or roughly 12 weeks.

V shed 4 bases, J shed 1 base, and the junction held 7 bases outside the gene matches. The CDR3 runs 15 residues. Germline-derived CDR1 and CDR2 are SGHRS and YFSETQ. Notes on the study in general: There were mostly white British donors and more females than males, and clonal diversity was possibly underestimated.

Only in-frame clones appear in the TCRdb table, and some are missing; sequencing was by immunoSEQ multiplex PCR. The sample carries about 110,000 clones, 75% to 90% recorded once. The specimen was peripheral blood, collected on day 0 of AZD1222 vaccination. The source is an adult in good health. The V gene is TRBV5-1, the J gene TRBJ2-7; 8 bases map to TRBD1. This chain's CDR3 is CASSPDRVMSYEQYF. DNA for the CDR3: TGCGCCAGCAGCCCGGACAGGGTAATGTCCTACGAGCAGTACTTC.